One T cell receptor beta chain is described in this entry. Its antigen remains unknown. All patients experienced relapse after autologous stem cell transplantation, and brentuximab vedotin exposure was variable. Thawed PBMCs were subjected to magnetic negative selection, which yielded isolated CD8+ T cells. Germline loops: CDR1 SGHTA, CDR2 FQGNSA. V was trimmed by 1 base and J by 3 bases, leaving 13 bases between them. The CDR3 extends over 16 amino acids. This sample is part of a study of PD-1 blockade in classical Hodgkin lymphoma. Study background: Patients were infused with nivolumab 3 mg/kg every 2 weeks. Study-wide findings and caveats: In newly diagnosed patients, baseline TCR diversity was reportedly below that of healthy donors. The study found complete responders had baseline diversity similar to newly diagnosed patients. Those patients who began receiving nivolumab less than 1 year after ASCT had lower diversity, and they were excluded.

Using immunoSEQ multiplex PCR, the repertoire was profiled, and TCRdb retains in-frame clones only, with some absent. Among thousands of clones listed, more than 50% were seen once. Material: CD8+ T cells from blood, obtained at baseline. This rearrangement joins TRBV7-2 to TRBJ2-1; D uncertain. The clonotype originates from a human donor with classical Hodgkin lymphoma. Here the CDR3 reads CASSLDLGQNYNEQFF. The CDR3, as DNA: TGTGCCAGCAGCTTAGATCTCGGGCAAAACTACAATGAGCAGTTCTTC.